This T cell receptor beta chain was recorded in a study of shared clonotypes between healthy human individuals. Trimming at V came to 4 bases and at J to 6 bases, leaving 6 bases not matched to a gene. The CDR3 runs to 15 residues. Germline V CDR1 and CDR2: WNHNN, SYGVQD (reference sequence). It was at deep level that the assay was run. Measured with immunoSEQ multiplex PCR; TCRdb has only the in-frame clones, and not every one. The table records millions of clones, 95% of them present only once. The receptor's source is a man between 18 and 29 years old in good health. Sequenced sample: naive CD4+ T cells sorted from blood. Subset denoted: CD45RA+ positively selected. The gene calls are TRBV10-1 and TRBJ2-2, with 9 bases matching TRBD1. The CDR3 region is CASSGGDRDAGELFF. The CDR3, as DNA: TGCGCCAGCAGTGGCGGGGACAGGGATGCCGGGGAGCTGTTTTTT.